The 9 T cell receptor beta chains reported below all come from one sample, sequenced in a study of PD-L1 blockade in urothelial cancer. Time point here: peripheral blood 6 weeks after treatment start. Only in-frame clones appear in the TCRdb table, and some are missing; sequencing was by immunoSEQ multiplex PCR. The table records around 45,000 clones, 83% of them present only once. Sample: PBMCs, taken around atezolizumab (anti-PD-L1) treatment. These receptor sequences come from a man aged 55-75 years with urothelial cancer.

This clone was seen a few times. The V gene is TRBV6-1, the J gene TRBJ1-2; D is unclear. Germline CDR1 reads MNHNS; CDR2 reads SASEGT. Trimming stripped 2 bases from V and 8 bases from J, with 12 bases between. The CDR3 has 13 amino acids. CDR3 residues: CASSEFGDWGYTF. The CDR3 DNA reads as TGTGCCAGCAGTGAATTCGGGGATTGGGGCTACACCTTC.

The chain couples TRBV6-5 to TRBJ1-1; 8 bases are a match to TRBD1. The V gene end was trimmed by 4 bases and the J gene end by 3 bases; junction bases not matched to a gene: 4. Looked up from germline, CDR1 is MNHEY and CDR2 is SVGAGI. The CDR3 spans 14 residues. The CDR3 nucleotides read TGTGCCAGCAGTTCACAGGGGGAGCACACTGAAGCTTTCTTT. Translating it yields CASSSQGEHTEAFF.

The chain uses TRBV7-2 and TRBJ2-2; TRBD1 agrees at 10 bases. Germline CDR1 reads SGHTA; CDR2 reads FQGNSA. This CDR3 is built from 15 residues. The trim removed 3 bases at V and 6 bases at J, leaving 4 bases unmatched. The CDR3 loop reads CASSLTGGLPGELFF. DNA of the CDR3: TGTGCCAGCAGCTTGACAGGGGGCTTACCCGGGGAGCTGTTTTTT.

In regard to this clone: The identical CDR3 is also encoded by other nucleotide sequences in the sample. The chain combines TRBV5-1 with TRBJ2-5; 7 bases map to TRBD2. With 5 bases clipped from V and 1 base from J, the junction kept 8 bases outside the gene matches. The CDR3 is made up of 15 amino acids. Germline V lookup: CDR1 SGHRS, CDR2 YFSETQ. The CDR3 DNA is TGCGCCAGCAGTCTCGCGGGGGTTGTCCAAGAGACCCAGTACTTC. Translated, it gives CASSLAGVVQETQYF.

V is TRBV5-1 and J is TRBJ2-1, with D hard to call. The CDR3 is 15 amino acids. V gave up 2 bases and J gave up 6 bases, with 15 bases separating them. In germline, CDR1 is SGHRS, CDR2 YFSETQ. The CDR3 sequence: CASSLEEEMSNEQFF. CDR3 DNA: TGCGCCAGCAGCTTAGAAGAGGAAATGAGCAATGAGCAGTTCTTC.

This rearrangement joins TRBV5-1 to TRBJ2-2; D might be TRBD1 (6 bases). The CDR3 loop spans 13 amino acids. The V gene lost 4 bases and the J gene lost 9 bases, with 13 bases spanning the gap. CDR1 SGHRS and CDR2 YFSETQ come from the germline V gene. CDR3 bases: TGCGCCAGCAGCGAACAGGGTTCCTGGGAGCTGTTTTTT. Its translation is CASSEQGSWELFF.

This clone was seen a single time. The J gene is TRBJ1-6, the V gene TRBV5-1; D gene uncertain. V gave up 4 bases and J gave up 15 bases, with 17 bases separating them. The CDR3 extends over 13 amino acids. Germline V gene data show CDR1 as SGHRS and CDR2 as YFSETQ. The CDR3 loop is CASSLPGSRDLHF. For the CDR3, the DNA is TGCGCCAGCAGCCTGCCGGGATCGAGGGACCTCCACTTT.

The chain links TRBV18 to TRBJ1-5, with TRBD1 identical over 10 bases. The germline V gene encodes CDR1 KGHSH and CDR2 LQKENI. CDR3 length: 14 residues. J lost 5 bases, V lost 6 bases, and 4 bases had no gene match. CDR3: CASSPDRGDQPQHF. The CDR3 nucleotides are TGTGCCAGCTCGCCGGACAGGGGGGATCAGCCCCAGCATTTT.

The chain links TRBV28 to TRBJ2-7, with D possibly matching TRBD2 (5 bases). There are 15 residues in the CDR3. V shed 4 bases and J shed 5 bases, with 18 bases lying between them. CDR1 and CDR2 from the germline V gene are MDHEN and SYDVKM. CDR3 coding DNA: TGTGCCAGCAGTTCAGACTACCTGTCTGTCCACGAGCAGTACTTC. Translated: CASSSDYLSVHEQYF.